Listed here is a single T cell receptor (beta chain). Its antigen is currently unknown. These data belong to a study of cytomegalovirus exposure and HLA in healthy donors. Notes on the study in general: Segments of the TCR beta V type were, in most cases, productive about 90% or about 30% of the time in an earlier analysis.

This CDR3 has 16 amino acids. V lost 5 bases, J lost 2 bases, and 16 bases lay in between. Per germline, CDR1 SGHNT and CDR2 YENEEA. The PCR used 60 Vbeta and 13 Jbeta primers. Per the original data handling: Later, an analysis found roughly 80 million unique TCR beta chains, and 9.5 million to 11 million of these were shared. The data were produced by immunoSEQ multiplex PCR, yet TCRdb's version contains in-frame clones alone and is incomplete. That table gives V, J and clone size, and the DNA gave D and trimming. This sample carries 150,000 to 200,000 clones, with approximately 6.4% going to the ten biggest clones.

This sequence joins TRBV11-3 and TRBJ2-1, with D possibly matching TRBD1 (6 bases). The clonotype was recovered from a man aged 25 to 45 in good health and CMV-seronegative. Sequencing was performed on PBMCs. The CDR3 DNA reads as TGTGCCAGCAGCCCCCGCGGCAGGGGACCCTACAATGAGCAGTTCTTC. Translation gives CASSPRGRGPYNEQFF.